This TCR beta chain derives from a study of T-cell memory formation after mild COVID-19. The 5'RACE method, run with constant-segment primers, produced TCR alpha and TCR beta cDNA libraries (carrying sample barcodes and UMIs). TCRdb itself ran the 5' RACE reads through MiXCR, one entry per CDR3 protein. The sample yields roughly 350,000 distinct CDR3 sequences, roughly 20% seen once. Study-level points and caveats: A balance of CD4 and CD8 characterized clones contracting day 15 to 85, whereas later expanders leaned CD4+. Within pre-infection memory, some responding clones were found, suggesting cross-reactive memory joined.

Trimming pared 0 bases from V and 2 bases from J, leaving 6 bases between. The germline V gene encodes CDR1 SGHRS and CDR2 YFSETQ. This CDR3 comprises 14 residues. This clonotype was counted a few times. What it binds is unknown. Sample: PBMCs or a T cell subset sorted from them (not recorded which). The TCR comes from an adult woman who had mild COVID-19 (a few samples of this study predate the infection). Cell type and time point are not known. The chain joins TRBV5-1 to TRBJ1-5; D remains unclear. The CDR3 coding sequence is TGCGCCAGCAGCTTGGCCTATGGCAATCAGCCCCAGCATTTT. Translation gives CASSLAYGNQPQHF.